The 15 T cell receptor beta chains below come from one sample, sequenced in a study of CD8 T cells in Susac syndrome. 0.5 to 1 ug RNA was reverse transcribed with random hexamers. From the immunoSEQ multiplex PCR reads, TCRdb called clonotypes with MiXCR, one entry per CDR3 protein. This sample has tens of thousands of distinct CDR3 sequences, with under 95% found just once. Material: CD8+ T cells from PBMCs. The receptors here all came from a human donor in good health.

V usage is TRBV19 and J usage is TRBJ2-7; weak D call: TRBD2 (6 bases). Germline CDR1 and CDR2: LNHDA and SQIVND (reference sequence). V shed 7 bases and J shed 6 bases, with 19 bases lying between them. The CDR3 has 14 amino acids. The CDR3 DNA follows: TGTGCCAGTACTCCCGCAGCGGGTTCAATCGAGCAGTACTTC. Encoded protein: CASTPAAGSIEQYF.

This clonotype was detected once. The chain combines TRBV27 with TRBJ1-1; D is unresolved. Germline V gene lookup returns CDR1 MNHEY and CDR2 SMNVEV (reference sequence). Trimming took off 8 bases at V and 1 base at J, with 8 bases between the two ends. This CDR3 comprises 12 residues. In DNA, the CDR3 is TGTGCCAGCGGCGGATGGAACACTGAAGCTTTCTTT. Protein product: CASGGWNTEAFF.

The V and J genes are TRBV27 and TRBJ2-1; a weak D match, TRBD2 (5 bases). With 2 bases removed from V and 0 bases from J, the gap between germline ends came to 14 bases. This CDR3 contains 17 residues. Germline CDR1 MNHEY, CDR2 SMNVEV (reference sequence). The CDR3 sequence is CASSLRAVTSSYNEQFF. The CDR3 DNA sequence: TGTGCCAGCAGTTTACGAGCGGTAACGAGCTCCTACAATGAGCAGTTCTTC.

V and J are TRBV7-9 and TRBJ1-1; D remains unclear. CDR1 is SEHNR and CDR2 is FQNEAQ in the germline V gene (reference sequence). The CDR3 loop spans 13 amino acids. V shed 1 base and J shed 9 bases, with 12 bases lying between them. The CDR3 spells CASSLVTEVQAFF. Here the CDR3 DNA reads TGTGCCAGCAGCTTAGTCACGGAGGTGCAAGCTTTCTTT.

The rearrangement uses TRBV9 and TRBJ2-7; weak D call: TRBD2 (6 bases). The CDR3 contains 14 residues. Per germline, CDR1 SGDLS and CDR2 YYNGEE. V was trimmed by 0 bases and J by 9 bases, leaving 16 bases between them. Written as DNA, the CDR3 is TGTGCCAGCAGCGTAGATTCGGCGGGATATGGGCAGTACTTC. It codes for CASSVDSAGYGQYF.

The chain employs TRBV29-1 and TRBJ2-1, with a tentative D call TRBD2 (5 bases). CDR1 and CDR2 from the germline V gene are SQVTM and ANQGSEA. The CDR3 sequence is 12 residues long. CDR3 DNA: TGCATCAGTAACGGGGACTACAATGAGCAGTTCTTC. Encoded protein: CISNGDYNEQFF.

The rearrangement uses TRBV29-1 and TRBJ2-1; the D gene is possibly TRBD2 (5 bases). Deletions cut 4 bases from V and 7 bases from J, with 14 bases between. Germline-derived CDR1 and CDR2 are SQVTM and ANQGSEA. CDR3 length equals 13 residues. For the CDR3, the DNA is TGCAGCGTTGGGTATCTAGCAGAGAATGAGCAGTTCTTC. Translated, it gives CSVGYLAENEQFF.

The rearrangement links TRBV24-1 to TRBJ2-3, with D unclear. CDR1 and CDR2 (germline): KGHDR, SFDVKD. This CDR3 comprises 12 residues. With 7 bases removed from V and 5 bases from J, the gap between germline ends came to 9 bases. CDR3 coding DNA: TGTGCCACCAGAGACCCTGGAGATACGCAGTATTTT. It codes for CATRDPGDTQYF.

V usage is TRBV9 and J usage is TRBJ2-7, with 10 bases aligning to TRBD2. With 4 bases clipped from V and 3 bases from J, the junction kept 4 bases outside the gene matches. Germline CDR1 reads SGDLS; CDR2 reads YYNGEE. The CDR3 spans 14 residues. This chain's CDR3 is CASSTGTSVYEQYF. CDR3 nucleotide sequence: TGTGCCAGCAGCACAGGGACTAGCGTCTACGAGCAGTACTTC. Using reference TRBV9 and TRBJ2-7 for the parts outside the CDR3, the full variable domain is DSGVTQTPKHLITATGQRVTLRCSPRSGDLSVYWYQQSLDQGLQFLIQYYNGEERAKGNILERFSAQQFPDLHSELNLSSLELGDSALYFCASSTGTSVYEQYFGPGTRLTVT.

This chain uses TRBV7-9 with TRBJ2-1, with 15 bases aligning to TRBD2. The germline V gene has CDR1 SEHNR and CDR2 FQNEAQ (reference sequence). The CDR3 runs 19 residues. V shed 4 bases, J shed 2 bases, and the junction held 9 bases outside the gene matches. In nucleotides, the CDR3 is TGTGCCAGCAGCTCCGGGACTAGCGGGAGGTTGGACCCCTACAATGAGCAGTTCTTC. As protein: CASSSGTSGRLDPYNEQFF.

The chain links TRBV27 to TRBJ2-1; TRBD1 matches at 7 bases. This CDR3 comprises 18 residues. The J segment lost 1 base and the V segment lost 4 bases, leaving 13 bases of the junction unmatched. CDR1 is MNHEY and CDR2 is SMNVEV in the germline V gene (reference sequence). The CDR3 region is CASSYHRGSVSSYNEQFF. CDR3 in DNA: TGTGCCAGCAGTTACCACAGGGGTAGCGTAAGTTCCTACAATGAGCAGTTCTTC.

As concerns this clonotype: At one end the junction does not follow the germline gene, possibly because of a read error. CDR3 sequence: CASSLVSAGADTQLF. In DNA form, the CDR3 reads TGTGCCAGCAGCTTAGTTTCCGCAGGGGCAGATACGCAGCTTTTT. The chain has TRBV7-2 and TRBJ2-3, with D perhaps TRBD1 (6 bases). Germline values: CDR1 SGHTA, CDR2 FQGNSA. CDR3 length equals 15 residues.

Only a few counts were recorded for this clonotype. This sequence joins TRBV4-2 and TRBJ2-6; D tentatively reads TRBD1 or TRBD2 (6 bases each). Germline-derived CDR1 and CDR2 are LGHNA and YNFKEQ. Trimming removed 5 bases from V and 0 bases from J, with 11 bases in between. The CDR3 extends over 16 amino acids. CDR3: CASSAEGGSGANVLTF. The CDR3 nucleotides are TGTGCCAGCAGCGCTGAGGGGGGCTCTGGGGCCAACGTCCTGACTTTC.

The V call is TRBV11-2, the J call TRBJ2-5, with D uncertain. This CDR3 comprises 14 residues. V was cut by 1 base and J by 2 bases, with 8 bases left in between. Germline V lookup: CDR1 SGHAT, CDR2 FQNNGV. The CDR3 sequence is CASSLVYGQETQYF. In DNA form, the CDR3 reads TGTGCCAGCAGCTTAGTATACGGACAAGAGACCCAGTACTTC.

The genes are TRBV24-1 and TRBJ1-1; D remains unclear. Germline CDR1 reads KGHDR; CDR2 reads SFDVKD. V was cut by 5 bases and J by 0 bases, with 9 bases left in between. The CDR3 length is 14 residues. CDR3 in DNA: TGTGCCACCAGTGGCGGCGGTATGAACACTGAAGCTTTCTTT. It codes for CATSGGGMNTEAFF.